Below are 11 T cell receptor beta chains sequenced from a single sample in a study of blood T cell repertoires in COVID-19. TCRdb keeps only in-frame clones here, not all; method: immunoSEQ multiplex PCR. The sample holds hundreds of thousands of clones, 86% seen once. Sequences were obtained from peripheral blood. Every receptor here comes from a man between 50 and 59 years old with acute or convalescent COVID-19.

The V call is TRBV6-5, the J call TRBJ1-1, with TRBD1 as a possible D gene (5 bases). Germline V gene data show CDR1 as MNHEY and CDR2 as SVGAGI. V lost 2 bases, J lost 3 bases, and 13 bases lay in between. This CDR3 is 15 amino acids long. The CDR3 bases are TGTGCCAGCAGTTACCTCTCACCGGGGGACACTGAAGCTTTCTTT. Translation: CASSYLSPGDTEAFF.

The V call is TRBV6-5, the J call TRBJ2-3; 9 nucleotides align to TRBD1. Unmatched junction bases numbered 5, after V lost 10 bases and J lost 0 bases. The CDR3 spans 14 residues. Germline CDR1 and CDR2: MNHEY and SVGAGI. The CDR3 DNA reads TGTGCCACCATACAGGGGGCTAGCACAGATACGCAGTATTTT. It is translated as CATIQGASTDTQYF.

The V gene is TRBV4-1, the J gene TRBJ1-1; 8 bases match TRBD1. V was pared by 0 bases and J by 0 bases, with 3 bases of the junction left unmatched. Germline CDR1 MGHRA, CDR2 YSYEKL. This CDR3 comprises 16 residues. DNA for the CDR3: TGCGCCAGCAGCCAAGACAGGGGGCTTCTGAACACTGAAGCTTTCTTT. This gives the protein CASSQDRGLLNTEAFF.

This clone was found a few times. The CDR3 DNA follows: TGTGCCAGCAGCCACCTAGCGGGGGGGGATAATGAGCAGTTCTTC. It specifies CASSHLAGGDNEQFF. This chain uses TRBV14 with TRBJ2-1, with 12 positions matching TRBD2. Per germline, CDR1 SGHDN and CDR2 FVKESK. V lost 3 bases, J lost 7 bases, and 4 bases stayed unmatched. The CDR3 runs to 15 residues.

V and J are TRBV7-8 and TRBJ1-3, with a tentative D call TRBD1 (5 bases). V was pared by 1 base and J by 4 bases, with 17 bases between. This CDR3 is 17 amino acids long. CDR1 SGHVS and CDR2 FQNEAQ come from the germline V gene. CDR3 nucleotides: TGTGCCAGCAGCTTAGGGGCTTCGGGGGGACTCGGAAACACCATATATTTT. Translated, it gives CASSLGASGGLGNTIYF.

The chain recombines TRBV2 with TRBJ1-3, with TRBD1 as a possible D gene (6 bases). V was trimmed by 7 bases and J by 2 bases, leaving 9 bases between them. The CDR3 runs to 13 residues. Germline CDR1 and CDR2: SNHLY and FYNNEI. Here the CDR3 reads CASTTGPGNTIYF. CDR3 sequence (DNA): TGTGCCAGCACGACAGGTCCTGGAAACACCATATATTTT.

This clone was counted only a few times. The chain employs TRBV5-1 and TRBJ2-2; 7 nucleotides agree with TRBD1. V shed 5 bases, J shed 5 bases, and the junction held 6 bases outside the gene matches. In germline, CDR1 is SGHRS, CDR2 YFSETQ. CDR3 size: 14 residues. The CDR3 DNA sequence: TGCGCCAGCAGGCTTACAGGGGAAACCGGGGAGCTGTTTTTT. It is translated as CASRLTGETGELFF.

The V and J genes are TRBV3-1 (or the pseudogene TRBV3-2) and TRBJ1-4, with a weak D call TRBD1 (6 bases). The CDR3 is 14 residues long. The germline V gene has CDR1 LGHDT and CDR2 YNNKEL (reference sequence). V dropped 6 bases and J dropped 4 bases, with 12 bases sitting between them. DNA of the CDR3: TGTGCCAGCAGTCGGACAGTTGTTAATGAAAAACTGTTTTTT. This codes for CASSRTVVNEKLFF.

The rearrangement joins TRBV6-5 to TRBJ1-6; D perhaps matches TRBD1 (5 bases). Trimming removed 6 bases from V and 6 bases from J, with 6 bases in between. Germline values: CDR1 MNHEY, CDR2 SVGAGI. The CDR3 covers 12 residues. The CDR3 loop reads CASRTVNSPLHF. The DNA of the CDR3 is TGTGCCAGCAGGACAGTTAATTCACCCCTCCACTTT.

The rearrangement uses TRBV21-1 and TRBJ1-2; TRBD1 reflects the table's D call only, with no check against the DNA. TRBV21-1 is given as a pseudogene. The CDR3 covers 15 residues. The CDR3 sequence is CASSRGLATGPGYTF. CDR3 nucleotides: TGTGCCAGCAGCAGGGGCTTGGCGACAGGGCCTGGCTACACCTTC.

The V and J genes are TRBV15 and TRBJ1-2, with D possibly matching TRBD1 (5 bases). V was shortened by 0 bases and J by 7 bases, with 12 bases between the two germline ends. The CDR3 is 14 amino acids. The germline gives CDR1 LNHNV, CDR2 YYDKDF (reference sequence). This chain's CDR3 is CATSRDPGATGYTF. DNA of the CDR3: TGTGCCACCAGCAGAGATCCTGGGGCGACTGGCTACACCTTC. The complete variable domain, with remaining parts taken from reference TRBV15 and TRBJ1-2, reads DAMVIQNPRYQVTQFGKPVTLSCSQTLNHNVMYWYQQKSSQAPKLLFHYYDKDFNNEADTPDNFQSRRPNTSFCFLDIRSPGLGDTAMYLCATSRDPGATGYTFGSGTRLTVV.